The present T cell receptor beta chain was sequenced within a study of patients and donors after allogeneic stem cell transplantation. TCRdb ran MiXCR on the RT-PCR reads and lists one entry per CDR3 protein. The sample yields hundreds of thousands of distinct CDR3 sequences, roughly 16% seen once. This CDR3 has 13 residues. The germline gives CDR1 SGHTA, CDR2 FQGTGA. Unmatched junction bases numbered 5, after V lost 1 base and J lost 13 bases. Sequences were obtained from blood, either unsorted or a sorted T cell fraction (not recorded which). This TCR came from a human donor who was either an allogeneic HSCT recipient or a stem cell or donor lymphocyte infusion donor (not recorded which). It is not recorded whose cells these are; they may come from a transplant donor. The rearrangement uses TRBV7-3 and TRBJ2-4; 9 positions match TRBD2. DNA of the CDR3: TGTGCCAGCAGCTTAAATTTAGCGGGGGAACAGTACTTC. As protein: CASSLNLAGEQYF.